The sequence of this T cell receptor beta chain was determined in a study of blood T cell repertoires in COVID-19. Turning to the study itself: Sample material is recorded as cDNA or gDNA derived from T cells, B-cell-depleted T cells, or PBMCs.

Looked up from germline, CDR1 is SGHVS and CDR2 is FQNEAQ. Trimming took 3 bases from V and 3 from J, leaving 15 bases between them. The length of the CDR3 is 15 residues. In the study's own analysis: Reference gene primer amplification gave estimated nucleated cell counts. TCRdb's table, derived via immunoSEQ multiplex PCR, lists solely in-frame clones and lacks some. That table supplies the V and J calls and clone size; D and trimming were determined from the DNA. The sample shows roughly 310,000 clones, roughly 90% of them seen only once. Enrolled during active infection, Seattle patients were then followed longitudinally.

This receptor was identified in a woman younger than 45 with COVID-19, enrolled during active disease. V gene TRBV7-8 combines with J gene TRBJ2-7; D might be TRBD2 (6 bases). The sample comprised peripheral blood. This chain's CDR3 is CASSFVGGLNYEQYF. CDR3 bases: TGTGCCAGCAGCTTCGTGGGGGGATTAAACTACGAGCAGTACTTC.